This T cell receptor beta chain was sequenced in a study of glioma-infiltrating T cells after dendritic cell vaccination. Time point in this sample: after dendritic cell vaccination, including at tumor progression/relapse. All glioblastoma patients lacked an isocitrate dehydrogenase mutation. The CDR3 contains 13 residues. Germline loops: CDR1 MRHNA, CDR2 SNTAGT. Trimming cost V 5 bases and J 8 bases, with 12 bases left between them. This clone was found a few times. Here immunoSEQ multiplex PCR was the method, and the copy in TCRdb shows in-frame clones only, minus some. In the table there are over 90,000 clones, over 80% of which are singletons.

V and J are TRBV6-4 and TRBJ1-4; D perhaps matches TRBD1 (5 bases). This TCR came from a human donor with glioblastoma. The sample was blood, taken after dendritic cell vaccination. The CDR3 sequence is CASSRTLGEKLFF. The CDR3 DNA is TGTGCCAGCAGTAGGACATTAGGAGAAAAACTGTTTTTT.